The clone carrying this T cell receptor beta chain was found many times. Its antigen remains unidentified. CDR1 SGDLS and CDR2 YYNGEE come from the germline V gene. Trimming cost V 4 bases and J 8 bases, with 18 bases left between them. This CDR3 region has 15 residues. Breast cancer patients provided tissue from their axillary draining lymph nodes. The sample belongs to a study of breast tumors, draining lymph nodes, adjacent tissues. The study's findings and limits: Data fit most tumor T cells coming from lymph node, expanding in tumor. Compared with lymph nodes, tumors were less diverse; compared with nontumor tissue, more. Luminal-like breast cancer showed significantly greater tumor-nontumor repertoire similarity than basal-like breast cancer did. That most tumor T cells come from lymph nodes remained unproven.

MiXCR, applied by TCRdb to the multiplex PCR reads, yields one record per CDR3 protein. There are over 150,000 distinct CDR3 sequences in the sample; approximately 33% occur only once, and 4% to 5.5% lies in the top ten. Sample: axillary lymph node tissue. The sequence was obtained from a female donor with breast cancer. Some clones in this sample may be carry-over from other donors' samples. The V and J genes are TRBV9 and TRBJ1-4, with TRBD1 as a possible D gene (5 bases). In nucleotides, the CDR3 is TGTGCCAGCAGCCTCAGTCAGGGCGGGGGGGAAAAACTGTTTTTT. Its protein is CASSLSQGGGEKLFF.